This TCR beta chain was observed in a study of CD8 T cells in ankylosing spondylitis. The CDR3 contains 17 residues. Looked up from germline, CDR1 is LNHNV and CDR2 is YYDKDF (reference sequence). Losses at the gene ends were 5 bases for V and 3 bases for J; bases not matched to a gene: 10. Generation of TCR beta libraries employed quantitative 5'-RACE incorporating molecular barcodes. Each CDR3 protein gets one entry after TCRdb re-called the 5' RACE reads with MiXCR. This table holds around 120,000 distinct CDR3 sequences, approximately 14% found once. This clonotype was detected a few times. Its antigen is unidentified. Study results and caveats: Typical of ankylosing spondylitis blood, it appeared, was a TCR beta motif of eight highly homologous variants.

The chain is built from TRBV15 and TRBJ2-1; TRBD2 matches at 10 bases. Sequences were obtained from blood, either unsorted or a sorted T cell fraction (not recorded which). The TCR originated in a female donor with ankylosing spondylitis or in good health (not recorded which). This CDR3 is CATSGFIAGGSYNEQFF. The CDR3 bases are TGTGCCACCAGCGGATTTATAGCGGGAGGTAGCTACAATGAGCAGTTCTTC.